These T cell receptor beta chains were read from a single sample in a study of blood T cell repertoires in COVID-19. Data came from immunoSEQ multiplex PCR; TCRdb stores just in-frame clones and leaves some out. The sample has around 310,000 clones; around 90% are singletons. The sequenced material came from peripheral blood. Source of these receptors: a woman in her 30s with COVID-19, enrolled during active disease. The CDR3 runs from the conserved cysteine through the conserved F or W. Fields, in order: J gene, V gene, D gene, clone size, CDR3 protein, CDR3 DNA. The D gene is left open where the match is weak. The size field is filled for only some rows; it gives once, few, many or a size class.

j_call: TRBJ2-5
v_call: TRBV6-6
d_call: NA
clone_size: NA
cdr3_aa: CATLSGLRGETQYF
cdr3_nt: TGTGCCACCCTCTCGGGACTTCGCGGCGAGACCCAGTACTTC

j_call: TRBJ1-1
v_call: TRBV6-6
d_call: NA
clone_size: NA
cdr3_aa: CASSPRGMNTEAFF
cdr3_nt: TGTGCCAGCAGTCCTCGGGGGATGAACACTGAAGCTTTCTTT

j_call: TRBJ2-1
v_call: TRBV7-2
d_call: TRBD2
clone_size: NA
cdr3_aa: CASSVVSGSGDNEQFF
cdr3_nt: TGTGCCAGCAGCGTAGTCAGCGGGAGTGGCGACAATGAGCAGTTCTTC

j_call: TRBJ1-2
v_call: TRBV6-5
d_call: TRBD1
clone_size: once
cdr3_aa: CASNNPGQGHGYTF
cdr3_nt: TGTGCCAGCAACAACCCGGGACAGGGGCATGGCTACACCTTC

j_call: TRBJ1-4
v_call: TRBV5-1
d_call: NA
clone_size: NA
cdr3_aa: CASSLMEVNEKLFF
cdr3_nt: TGCGCCAGCAGCTTGATGGAGGTTAATGAAAAACTGTTTTTT

j_call: TRBJ2-2
v_call: TRBV3-1/TRBV3-2
d_call: TRBD1
clone_size: NA
cdr3_aa: CASSRQGGTGELFF
cdr3_nt: TGTGCCAGCAGCCGACAGGGGGGTACCGGGGAGCTGTTTTTT

j_call: TRBJ2-6
v_call: TRBV19
d_call: NA
clone_size: NA
cdr3_aa: CASSRTLGGSSGANVLTF
cdr3_nt: TGTGCCAGTAGCCGAACATTGGGGGGTTCCTCTGGGGCCAACGTCCTGACTTTC

j_call: TRBJ1-1
v_call: TRBV6-5
d_call: TRBD1
clone_size: NA
cdr3_aa: CASRQGANTEAFF
cdr3_nt: TGTGCCAGCAGGCAGGGGGCTAACACTGAAGCTTTCTTT

j_call: TRBJ1-2
v_call: TRBV10-3
d_call: TRBD1
clone_size: NA
cdr3_aa: CAISVEGAGGYTF
cdr3_nt: TGTGCCATCAGTGTGGAGGGGGCAGGCGGCTACACCTTC

j_call: TRBJ2-2
v_call: TRBV2
d_call: TRBD2
clone_size: NA
cdr3_aa: CASTTGLAGEGELFF
cdr3_nt: TGTGCCAGCACCACCGGATTAGCGGGAGAGGGGGAGCTGTTTTTT

j_call: TRBJ2-1
v_call: TRBV20-1
d_call: NA
clone_size: NA
cdr3_aa: CSASQGVDYNEQFF
cdr3_nt: TGCAGTGCTAGTCAAGGGGTAGATTACAATGAGCAGTTCTTC

j_call: TRBJ1-5
v_call: TRBV3-1/TRBV3-2
d_call: TRBD1
clone_size: NA
cdr3_aa: CARPWTGVPMSNQPQHF
cdr3_nt: TGTGCCAGGCCGTGGACAGGGGTCCCAATGAGCAATCAGCCCCAGCATTTT

j_call: TRBJ1-6
v_call: TRBV5-5
d_call: NA
clone_size: NA
cdr3_aa: CASSLDPGGLNSPLHF
cdr3_nt: TGTGCCAGCAGCTTGGACCCCGGGGGGTTGAATTCACCCCTCCACTTT

j_call: TRBJ2-3
v_call: TRBV5-1
d_call: NA
clone_size: NA
cdr3_aa: CASSLESGFGTDTQYF
cdr3_nt: TGCGCCAGCAGCTTGGAGTCGGGGTTCGGAACAGATACGCAGTATTTT

j_call: TRBJ2-5
v_call: TRBV11-2
d_call: NA
clone_size: NA
cdr3_aa: CASSLPPPEGVQETQYF
cdr3_nt: TGTGCCAGCAGCTTACCCCCCCCGGAGGGAGTTCAGGAGACCCAGTACTTC

j_call: TRBJ2-7
v_call: TRBV27
d_call: TRBD2
clone_size: NA
cdr3_aa: CASSPRGGDYEQYF
cdr3_nt: TGTGCCAGCAGTCCCCGGGGGGGGGATTACGAGCAGTACTTC

j_call: TRBJ2-7
v_call: TRBV28
d_call: TRBD1
clone_size: NA
cdr3_aa: CASSFRTGIAEQYF
cdr3_nt: TGTGCCAGCAGTTTTCGGACAGGGATCGCCGAGCAGTACTTC

j_call: TRBJ1-5
v_call: TRBV30
d_call: TRBD1
clone_size: once
cdr3_aa: CAWTPGTGDSNQPQHF
cdr3_nt: TGTGCCTGGACTCCGGGGACAGGAGATAGCAATCAGCCCCAGCATTTT

j_call: TRBJ2-7
v_call: TRBV19
d_call: NA
clone_size: NA
cdr3_aa: CASSIFLADNYEQYF
cdr3_nt: TGTGCCAGTAGTATATTCCTAGCAGATAATTACGAGCAGTACTTC

j_call: TRBJ2-7
v_call: TRBV6-6
d_call: NA
clone_size: NA
cdr3_aa: CASSYSRVQSYEQYF
cdr3_nt: TGTGCCAGCAGTTACAGCAGGGTCCAATCCTACGAGCAGTACTTC

j_call: TRBJ2-1
v_call: TRBV7-9
d_call: TRBD2
clone_size: NA
cdr3_aa: CASGRSGTSYNEQFF
cdr3_nt: TGTGCCAGCGGTCGGAGCGGGACGTCTTACAATGAGCAGTTCTTC

j_call: TRBJ2-5
v_call: TRBV11-2
d_call: TRBD1
clone_size: NA
cdr3_aa: CASSPGQGWRETQYF
cdr3_nt: TGTGCCAGCAGCCCCGGACAGGGATGGAGAGAGACCCAGTACTTC

j_call: TRBJ1-5
v_call: TRBV11-2
d_call: TRBD1
clone_size: NA
cdr3_aa: CASSPATGASNQPQHF
cdr3_nt: TGTGCCAGCAGCCCCGCGACAGGGGCTAGCAATCAGCCCCAGCATTTT

j_call: TRBJ1-2
v_call: TRBV4-3
d_call: TRBD1
clone_size: NA
cdr3_aa: CASSRQQGTYGYTF
cdr3_nt: TGCGCCAGCAGCCGCCAACAGGGGACCTATGGCTACACCTTC

j_call: TRBJ1-6
v_call: TRBV4-2
d_call: NA
clone_size: NA
cdr3_aa: CASSQGLDNSPLHF
cdr3_nt: TGTGCCAGCAGCCAAGGACTTGATAATTCACCCCTCCACTTT

j_call: TRBJ2-2
v_call: TRBV7-3
d_call: TRBD2
clone_size: once
cdr3_aa: CASSIPGLGNTGELFF
cdr3_nt: TGTGCCAGCAGCATACCGGGACTAGGCAACACCGGGGAGCTGTTTTTT

j_call: TRBJ2-1
v_call: TRBV11-3
d_call: NA
clone_size: NA
cdr3_aa: CASSSRTSDEQFF
cdr3_nt: TGTGCCAGCAGCTCCCGTACCTCGGATGAGCAGTTCTTC

j_call: TRBJ2-3
v_call: TRBV6-5
d_call: NA
clone_size: few
cdr3_aa: CASSYSKGGVDTQYF
cdr3_nt: TGTGCCAGCAGTTACTCTAAGGGGGGGGTAGATACGCAGTATTTT

j_call: TRBJ2-7
v_call: TRBV28
d_call: TRBD2
clone_size: NA
cdr3_aa: CASWGLAFKYEQYF
cdr3_nt: TGTGCCAGCTGGGGACTAGCGTTTAAATACGAGCAGTACTTC

j_call: TRBJ2-6
v_call: TRBV6-2/TRBV6-3
d_call: TRBD2
clone_size: NA
cdr3_aa: CASSPLAGGFRGPSGANVLTF
cdr3_nt: TGTGCCAGCAGCCCCCTAGCGGGAGGCTTCCGGGGGCCTTCTGGGGCCAACGTCCTGACTTTC

j_call: TRBJ2-3
v_call: TRBV5-4
d_call: NA
clone_size: NA
cdr3_aa: CASSLGGLSGDTQYF
cdr3_nt: TGTGCCAGCAGCTTGGGGGGACTCTCGGGAGATACGCAGTATTTT

j_call: TRBJ1-4
v_call: TRBV28
d_call: TRBD1
clone_size: NA
cdr3_aa: CASSPGTGEEKLFF
cdr3_nt: TGTGCCAGCAGTCCCGGGACAGGGGAAGAAAAACTGTTTTTT

j_call: TRBJ2-1
v_call: TRBV13
d_call: NA
clone_size: NA
cdr3_aa: CASSLGRGGNNEQFF
cdr3_nt: TGTGCCAGCAGCTTAGGGAGAGGGGGTAACAATGAGCAGTTCTTC

j_call: TRBJ1-1
v_call: TRBV5-5
d_call: NA
clone_size: NA
cdr3_aa: CASSFLQKNTEAFF
cdr3_nt: TGTGCCAGCAGCTTTCTACAGAAGAACACTGAAGCTTTCTTT

j_call: TRBJ2-5
v_call: TRBV5-1
d_call: TRBD2
clone_size: NA
cdr3_aa: CASSPFTSGRIGETQYF
cdr3_nt: TGCGCCAGCAGCCCCTTTACTAGCGGGAGGATCGGGGAGACCCAGTACTTC

j_call: TRBJ2-1
v_call: TRBV27
d_call: TRBD2
clone_size: NA
cdr3_aa: CASKGTSGYREQFF
cdr3_nt: TGTGCCAGCAAGGGGACTAGCGGGTATCGTGAGCAGTTCTTC

j_call: TRBJ2-5
v_call: TRBV4-2
d_call: TRBD2
clone_size: NA
cdr3_aa: CASSHNSGRRQETQYF
cdr3_nt: TGTGCCAGCAGCCACAATAGCGGGAGACGGCAAGAGACCCAGTACTTC

j_call: TRBJ2-3
v_call: TRBV5-4
d_call: NA
clone_size: NA
cdr3_aa: CASSLGGEVTDTQYF
cdr3_nt: TGTGCCAGCAGCTTGGGTGGGGAGGTCACAGATACGCAGTATTTT

j_call: TRBJ2-1
v_call: TRBV4-2
d_call: TRBD2
clone_size: NA
cdr3_aa: CASSPREGLYNEQFF
cdr3_nt: TGTGCCAGCAGCCCGCGGGAGGGCCTCTACAATGAGCAGTTCTTC

j_call: TRBJ2-7
v_call: TRBV5-1
d_call: TRBD1
clone_size: NA
cdr3_aa: CASTWTGGSYEQYF
cdr3_nt: TGCGCCAGCACCTGGACAGGGGGCTCCTACGAGCAGTACTTC

j_call: TRBJ2-7
v_call: TRBV9
d_call: NA
clone_size: NA
cdr3_aa: CASSVDGTFPGEQYF
cdr3_nt: TGTGCCAGCAGCGTAGACGGGACTTTCCCCGGTGAGCAGTACTTC

j_call: TRBJ2-5
v_call: TRBV19
d_call: TRBD1
clone_size: NA
cdr3_aa: CASRPTGGETQYF
cdr3_nt: TGTGCCAGTCGCCCGACAGGGGGAGAGACCCAGTACTTC

j_call: TRBJ2-1
v_call: TRBV13
d_call: TRBD2
clone_size: NA
cdr3_aa: CASSLGLAGGNEQFF
cdr3_nt: TGTGCCAGCAGCTTAGGTCTAGCGGGAGGGAATGAGCAGTTCTTC

j_call: TRBJ2-7
v_call: TRBV27
d_call: TRBD1
clone_size: NA
cdr3_aa: CASSPWTGRYEQYF
cdr3_nt: TGTGCCAGCAGTCCTTGGACAGGGCGCTACGAGCAGTACTTC

j_call: TRBJ2-6
v_call: TRBV5-1
d_call: NA
clone_size: NA
cdr3_aa: CASRPNTGANVLTF
cdr3_nt: TGCGCCAGCAGACCCAACACCGGGGCCAACGTCCTGACTTTC

j_call: TRBJ2-5
v_call: TRBV7-2
d_call: NA
clone_size: NA
cdr3_aa: CASSFTPGLQETQYF
cdr3_nt: TGTGCCAGCAGCTTTACTCCGGGACTGCAAGAGACCCAGTACTTC

j_call: TRBJ1-4
v_call: TRBV30
d_call: NA
clone_size: NA
cdr3_aa: CAGSLELMEKLFF
cdr3_nt: TGTGCCGGATCCCTGGAGTTAATGGAAAAACTGTTTTTT

j_call: TRBJ2-7
v_call: TRBV28
d_call: NA
clone_size: NA
cdr3_aa: CASSLLKGVYEQYF
cdr3_nt: TGTGCCAGCAGTTTACTCAAGGGGGTCTACGAGCAGTACTTC

j_call: TRBJ1-2
v_call: TRBV5-1
d_call: TRBD1
clone_size: once
cdr3_aa: CASSPRQGENYGYTF
cdr3_nt: TGCGCCAGCAGCCCCAGACAGGGGGAAAACTATGGCTACACCTTC

j_call: TRBJ2-1
v_call: TRBV3-1/TRBV3-2
d_call: TRBD2
clone_size: NA
cdr3_aa: CASSRLAGGPGEQFF
cdr3_nt: TGTGCCAGCAGCCGTCTAGCGGGAGGGCCTGGTGAGCAGTTCTTC

j_call: TRBJ1-2
v_call: TRBV25-1
d_call: TRBD1
clone_size: NA
cdr3_aa: CASGSTGAHGYTF
cdr3_nt: TGTGCCAGCGGCTCAACAGGGGCTCATGGCTACACCTTC

j_call: TRBJ1-5
v_call: TRBV7-2
d_call: NA
clone_size: NA
cdr3_aa: CASSLEYRSNQPQHF
cdr3_nt: TGTGCCAGCAGCTTAGAATACAGGAGCAATCAGCCCCAGCATTTT

j_call: TRBJ2-5
v_call: TRBV5-1
d_call: NA
clone_size: NA
cdr3_aa: CASSLAIGAPETQYF
cdr3_nt: TGCGCCAGCAGCTTGGCCATCGGAGCCCCTGAGACCCAGTACTTC

j_call: TRBJ1-5
v_call: TRBV28
d_call: NA
clone_size: NA
cdr3_aa: CASSPRVSNQPQHF
cdr3_nt: TGTGCCAGCAGCCCACGGGTGAGCAATCAGCCCCAGCATTTT

j_call: TRBJ1-5
v_call: TRBV28
d_call: NA
clone_size: once
cdr3_aa: CASHTGRDQPQHF
cdr3_nt: TGTGCCAGCCACACGGGGAGGGATCAGCCCCAGCATTTT

j_call: TRBJ2-7
v_call: TRBV6-1
d_call: TRBD1
clone_size: NA
cdr3_aa: CASSERDREALLYF
cdr3_nt: TGTGCCAGCAGTGAAAGGGACAGGGAGGCACTTTTGTACTTC

j_call: TRBJ1-2
v_call: TRBV5-1
d_call: NA
clone_size: few
cdr3_aa: CASSLGEAAGYTF
cdr3_nt: TGCGCCAGCAGCTTAGGCGAGGCGGCTGGCTACACCTTC